Listed below are T cell receptor beta chains from one sample, sequenced in a study of glioma-infiltrating T cells. TCRdb fed the multiplex PCR reads into MiXCR, producing one record per CDR3 protein. The table shows over 90,000 distinct CDR3 sequences, with under 30% occurring only once. The sequenced sample consisted of glioma tissue, nonneoplastic brain tissue, or PBMCs (not recorded which). The receptors derive from a human donor with low-grade glioma or glioblastoma, undergoing nonglioma brain surgery, or in good health (not recorded which). Each CDR3 is given without its conserved first and last residue. Each record gives: V gene, clone size, CDR3 protein. Clone size is stated in some rows and not others, as once, few, many or a class when expanded.

V: TRBV25-1
size: .
CDR3: ASRTSGLVDTQY

V: TRBV29-1
size: few
CDR3: SVDHGRNTEAF

V: TRBV7-2
size: many
CDR3: ASSLARDQPQH

V: TRBV2
size: many
CDR3: ASSEGIWTTKETQY

V: TRBV28
size: .
CDR3: ASSSTGTGWRGYGYT

V: TRBV18
size: .
CDR3: ASSNRFWDYGYT

V: TRBV2
size: .
CDR3: TSTRQAGELF

V: TRBV7-6
size: few
CDR3: ASSFGQGRGNTIY

V: TRBV6-1
size: many
CDR3: ASLSGGSSVEKLF

V: TRBV7-2
size: .
CDR3: ASSRDMSTLGEQF

V: TRBV4-2
size: .
CDR3: ASSRGENQPQH

V: TRBV2
size: many
CDR3: ASSELAGGHTGELF

V: TRBV6-1
size: many
CDR3: ASGSGDPDEQY

V: TRBV19
size: many
CDR3: ASSTSDR

V: TRBV6-5
size: .
CDR3: VSSLPFGETQY

V: TRBV20-1
size: .
CDR3: SARDHEGRWNEQL

V: TRBV5-1
size: .
CDR3: ASSPQGRNQPQH

V: TRBV30
size: few
CDR3: AWSVGADTTTDTQY

V: TRBV27
size: many
CDR3: ASSSGLAGADTQY

V: TRBV12-3/TRBV12-4
size: once
CDR3: ASSLGLAAYTDKQY

V: TRBV15
size: many
CDR3: ATSRVRSLDYGYT

V: TRBV9
size: .
CDR3: ASNRAERGGPEEQF

V: TRBV5-4
size: .
CDR3: ASSLYGTDYNEQF

V: TRBV19
size: few
CDR3: ASSPGQTTNEKLF

V: TRBV12-3/TRBV12-4
size: .
CDR3: ASSFPIKGNYGYT

V: TRBV27
size: many
CDR3: ASSSIHSGTDTQY

V: TRBV19
size: many
CDR3: ASSIASGEQY

V: TRBV2
size: .
CDR3: ASLRSSYEQY

V: TRBV7-2
size: .
CDR3: ASSSGGDGYT

V: TRBV28
size: many
CDR3: ASIYGNTIY